Following are 28 T cell receptor beta chains from one sample sequenced in a study of shared clonotypes between healthy human individuals (dated by TCRdb to 2019 to 2021). Library generation was performed with the immunoSEQ multiplex PCR assay. Drawn from immuneACCESS, this table holds only the in-frame rearrangements with V and J called that TCRdb kept. Clones are partly lost; checked studies trace under half to an unresolved V gene and leave the rest unexplained. This sample lists about 450,000 clones; 70% to 80% were detected once. The ten largest clones represent over 10% of the sample. Specimen: PBMCs. The receptors were sampled from a woman in her 40s in good health. Some clones in this sample may be carry-over from other donors' samples.

V is TRBV4-1 and J is TRBJ2-1; TRBD1 aligns across 8 bases. Germline V gene sequence: CDR1 MGHRA, CDR2 YSYEKL. The CDR3 extends over 15 amino acids. Trimming at V came to 5 bases and at J to 8 bases, leaving 11 bases not matched to a gene. CDR3 sequence (DNA): TGCGCCAGCAGCGTTGGGACAGGATCTTATTATGAGCAGTTCTTC. Its translation is CASSVGTGSYYEQFF.

The chain recombines TRBV6-5 with TRBJ1-1, with 9 bases matching TRBD1. The ends lost 4 bases at V and 5 bases at J; junction bases unmatched: 2. There are 13 residues in the CDR3. CDR1 and CDR2 from the germline V gene are MNHEY and SVGAGI. DNA for the CDR3: TGTGCCAGCAGTTTCGGACAGGGGACTGAAGCTTTCTTT. Its translation is CASSFGQGTEAFF.

The rearrangement uses TRBV2 and TRBJ1-5; D gene ambiguous. CDR3 length equals 14 residues. CDR1 and CDR2 (germline): SNHLY, FYNNEI. Trimming cost V 4 bases and J 4 bases, with 11 bases left between them. This CDR3 is CASSGSGRNQPQHF. The CDR3 nucleotides are TGTGCCAGCAGTGGGTCTGGGCGGAATCAGCCCCAGCATTTT. The whole variable domain, remainder taken from reference TRBV2 and TRBJ1-5, is EPEVTQTPSHQVTQMGQEVILRCVPISNHLYFYWYRQILGQKVEFLVSFYNNEISEKSEIFDDQFSVERPDGSNFTLKIRSTKLEDSAMYFCASSGSGRNQPQHFGDGTRLSIL.

The chain recombines TRBV28 with TRBJ2-7; D may match TRBD1 or TRBD2 (5 bases each). Germline loops: CDR1 MDHEN, CDR2 SYDVKM. V was clipped by 6 bases and J by 3 bases, with 18 bases between them. The CDR3 has 15 amino acids. CDR3 nucleotides: TGTGCCAGCAGCGCAACCGGGACCCCAAACTACGAGCAGTACTTC. Protein: CASSATGTPNYEQYF.

This clone was recorded many times. This rearrangement joins TRBV2 to TRBJ2-1; 8 bases are a match to TRBD2. J lost 4 bases, V lost 3 bases, and 5 bases had no gene match. This CDR3 spans 15 amino acids. The germline V gene encodes CDR1 SNHLY and CDR2 FYNNEI. CDR3 residues: CASSESGSSYNEQFF. The CDR3 DNA follows: TGTGCCAGCAGTGAGAGCGGGAGCAGTTACAATGAGCAGTTCTTC.

The genes are TRBV18 and TRBJ2-5; 7 bases match TRBD2. CDR3 length: 17 amino acids. Germline V lookup: CDR1 KGHSH, CDR2 LQKENI. Trimming removed 3 bases from V and 4 bases from J; junction bases left unmatched: 14. CDR3 in amino acids: CASSPTAMGTGGETQYF. CDR3 bases: TGTGCCAGCTCACCGACCGCGATGGGTACGGGAGGAGAGACCCAGTACTTC.

The V gene is TRBV4-3, the J gene TRBJ2-3; the match to TRBD2 covers 10 bases. After removal of 3 bases from V and 4 bases from J, the junction contained 7 bases not matched to a gene. The CDR3 consists of 16 residues. Germline CDR1 is LGHNA and CDR2 is YSLEER. CDR3 sequence reads: CASSQTRAGGADTQYF. CDR3 nucleotide sequence: TGCGCCAGCAGCCAGACTCGAGCGGGAGGGGCAGATACGCAGTATTTT.

This clone has a single count. The J gene is TRBJ2-5, the V gene TRBV6-9, with TRBD2 identical over 9 bases. Judging by the DNA end, TRBJ2-7 fits better; the J call may be wrong. CDR1 MNHGY and CDR2 SVAAGI come from the germline V gene. This CDR3 region has 15 residues. Written as DNA, the CDR3 is TGTGCCAGCAATCCAGCGGGAGGACTGACATACGAGCAGTACTTC. Translation: CASNPAGGLTYEQYF.

The J gene is TRBJ2-1, the V gene TRBV6-5; the D gene is possibly TRBD2 (5 bases). Germline lookup yields CDR1 MNHEY and CDR2 SVGAGI. The CDR3 contains 12 residues. Trimming pared 3 bases from V and 9 bases from J, leaving 9 bases between. The CDR3 protein is CASSYSGGEQFF. DNA of the CDR3: TGTGCCAGCAGTTATAGTGGAGGTGAGCAGTTCTTC.

This clone has only one observation. The rearrangement uses TRBV27 and TRBJ2-7, with D possibly TRBD2 on 6 matching bases. There are 15 residues in the CDR3. Germline-derived CDR1 and CDR2 are MNHEY and SMNVEV (reference sequence). V gave up 2 bases and J gave up 0 bases, with 11 bases separating them. CDR3 protein: CASSLHSGGSYEQYF. In nucleotides, the CDR3 is TGTGCCAGCAGTTTACATTCCGGGGGCTCCTACGAGCAGTACTTC.

Concerning this clone itself: Other DNA sequences within the sample encode an identical CDR3. The J gene is TRBJ2-7, the V gene TRBV27; 10 bases agree with TRBD2. The CDR3 consists of 14 residues. The V gene's germline CDR1 is MNHEY and CDR2 SMNVEV (reference sequence). V dropped 2 bases and J dropped 2; count of bases not matched to a gene: 0. CDR3 amino acids: CASSLLAGAYEQYF. CDR3 sequence (DNA): TGTGCCAGCAGTTTACTAGCGGGGGCCTACGAGCAGTACTTC.

The V gene is TRBV29-1, the J gene TRBJ1-1; 9 nucleotides match TRBD1. This CDR3 has 13 amino acids. The germline V gene encodes CDR1 SQVTM and CDR2 ANQGSEA. Unmatched junction bases numbered 8, after V lost 1 base and J lost 11 bases. CDR3 amino acids: CSVEGVGGQGAFF. The CDR3 DNA reads TGCAGCGTTGAAGGGGTTGGAGGACAGGGGGCTTTCTTT.

This clone was picked up many times. Other nucleotide sequences in the sample specify the same CDR3. The V call is TRBV28, the J call TRBJ1-6; D call uncertain. Germline CDR1 is MDHEN and CDR2 is SYDVKM. This CDR3 is 12 amino acids long. Deletions cut 6 bases from V and 4 bases from J, with 4 bases between. CDR3 amino acids: CASRGYNSPLHF. In DNA, the CDR3 is TGTGCCAGCAGGGGGTATAATTCACCCCTCCACTTT.

The chain joins TRBV21-1 to TRBJ2-6; TRBD1, the table's D call, was not compared with the DNA. TRBV21-1 is marked as a pseudogene. The CDR3 spans 17 residues. CDR3 residues: CASSRLLNISGANVLTF. The CDR3 DNA follows: TGTGCCAGCAGCAGGCTCTTAAACATCTCTGGGGCCAACGTCCTGACTTTC.

This sequence joins TRBV6-5 and TRBJ2-7; TRBD2 aligns across 8 bases. The ends lost 5 bases at V and 6 bases at J; junction bases unmatched: 12. There are 15 residues in the CDR3. Germline-derived CDR1 and CDR2 are MNHEY and SVGAGI. Here the CDR3 reads CASSRNRQSGGEQYF. In DNA form, the CDR3 reads TGTGCCAGCAGTAGAAACCGACAGAGCGGGGGCGAGCAGTACTTC.

About this clone itself: A far larger clone is only one base removed, so a read error is likely. The sample holds other DNA sequences that translate to the same CDR3. This chain uses TRBV4-1 with TRBJ2-7; D unclear. The CDR3 has 13 residues. Germline CDR1 is MGHRA and CDR2 is YSYEKL. The CDR3 region is CASSQVAYYEQYF. The CDR3 region has the DNA TGCGCTAGCAGCCAAGTAGCTTACTACGAGCAGTACTTC.

The chain combines TRBV29-1 with TRBJ2-7; 9 bases align to TRBD2. The CDR3 length is 13 residues. The V gene's germline CDR1 is SQVTM and CDR2 ANQGSEA. Trimming cost V 7 bases and J 5 bases; bases outside gene matches: 9. The CDR3 here is CSALSGRIHEQYF. The DNA for the CDR3 is TGCAGCGCCCTTAGCGGGAGAATCCACGAGCAGTACTTC.

V gene TRBV21-1 combines with J gene TRBJ1-1. TRBV21-1 is a known pseudogene. The CDR3 spans 17 residues. CDR3 DNA sequence: TGTGCCAGCAGCAAAGAATTTCCCGGGACCCCGAACACTGAAGCTTTCTTT. It encodes CASSKEFPGTPNTEAFF.

The gene calls are TRBV11-2 and TRBJ1-1; the match to TRBD1 covers 8 bases. The germline CDR1 and CDR2 sequences are SGHAT and FQNNGV. The CDR3 is made up of 14 amino acids. V lost 5 bases, J lost 2 bases, and 4 bases stayed unmatched. CDR3 residues: CASSKGQANTEAFF. The CDR3 bases are TGTGCCAGCAGCAAGGGACAGGCTAACACTGAAGCTTTCTTT.

The rearrangement links TRBV6-5 to TRBJ2-5, with TRBD2 matching 9 bases. The CDR3 extends over 14 amino acids. With V trimmed by 4 bases and J by 5 bases, 5 bases remained unmatched. Germline V lookup: CDR1 MNHEY, CDR2 SVGAGI. This CDR3 reads CASSSAGGLETQYF. CDR3 nucleotide sequence: TGTGCCAGCAGTTCAGCGGGAGGATTGGAGACCCAGTACTTC.

This clone was counted only a few times. This rearrangement joins TRBV7-2 to TRBJ2-7; weak D call: TRBD2 (6 bases). Germline loops: CDR1 SGHTA, CDR2 FQGNSA. The V end was cut by 0 bases, the J end by 0 bases, with 12 bases between. This CDR3 is 16 amino acids long. CDR3 coding DNA: TGTGCCAGCAGCTTAGCCGGGACTTCGAGCTCCTACGAGCAGTACTTC. The encoded protein is CASSLAGTSSSYEQYF.

This clone was recorded once. V is TRBV6-1 and J is TRBJ2-2, with D unresolved. Germline values: CDR1 MNHNS, CDR2 SASEGT. V lost 2 bases and J lost 5, with 6 bases in between. The length of the CDR3 is 13 residues. The CDR3 protein is CASSETRTGELFF. CDR3 sequence (DNA): TGTGCCAGCAGTGAAACGAGAACCGGGGAGCTGTTTTTT.

The rearrangement uses TRBV10-3 and TRBJ2-1, with 8 bases that match TRBD2. The length of the CDR3 is 15 residues. The V gene end was trimmed by 8 bases and the J gene end by 3 bases; junction bases not matched to a gene: 9. Germline CDR1 and CDR2: ENHRY and SYGVKD. CDR3 coding DNA: TGTGCCATCGGCCCAGCGGGAGCGGGCTACAATGAGCAGTTCTTC. Its protein is CAIGPAGAGYNEQFF.

This clone was counted only a few times. J is TRBJ1-1 and V is TRBV7-9, with D hard to call. V lost 5 bases, J lost 4 bases, and 8 bases lay in between. The CDR3 sequence is 12 residues long. Per the germline V gene, CDR1 is SEHNR and CDR2 is FQNEAQ (reference sequence). CDR3 in DNA: TGTGCCAGCAGCGCGCGGGGCACTGAAGCTTTCTTT. Its protein product is CASSARGTEAFF.

This clone was detected a few times. The V gene is TRBV7-2, the J gene TRBJ1-2; TRBD1 might be the D (5 bases). The CDR3 is 15 residues long. The V end was cut by 3 bases, the J end by 0 bases, with 11 bases between. From germline, CDR1 is SGHTA and CDR2 FQGNSA. CDR3: CASSFGTAANYGYTF. CDR3 nucleotides: TGTGCCAGCAGCTTCGGGACGGCAGCTAACTATGGCTACACCTTC.

CDR3 loop: CASSRGQDTGELFF. Here the CDR3 DNA reads TGCGCCAGCAGCCGGGGACAGGACACCGGGGAGCTGTTTTTT. The chain employs TRBV5-1 and TRBJ2-2; 8 positions match TRBD1. The CDR3 spans 14 residues. Germline CDR1 SGHRS, CDR2 YFSETQ. V was clipped by 4 bases and J by 3 bases; unmatched bases: 2.

The chain employs TRBV8-2 and TRBJ2-1; whether TRBD2, the table's D call, matches the DNA was not checked. TRBV8-2 is reported as a pseudogene. There are 22 residues in the CDR3. In DNA form, the CDR3 reads TGTGGCAGTGCATCCGCAGCCCTTCGAGGCAGCGGGAGGGCGGGCTCCTACAATGAGCAGTTCTTC. This sequence encodes CGSASAALRGSGRAGSYNEQFF.

The CDR3 DNA reads as TGTGCCAGCAGCTTGGCCGGCCCTGGGGCCAACGTCCTGACTTTC. It encodes CASSLAGPGANVLTF. The rearrangement uses TRBV5-4 and TRBJ2-6; the D is unclear. Germline V lookup: CDR1 SGHNT, CDR2 YYREEE (reference sequence). This CDR3 contains 15 residues. V was clipped by 0 bases and J by 2 bases, with 6 bases between them.